This record concerns one TCR beta chain sequence. In the original processing: Estimation of nucleated cell counts relied on the amplification of reference gene primers. Assay: immunoSEQ multiplex PCR; the TCRdb copy retains only in-frame clones and omits some. V, J and clone size are taken as reported in that table, and D and trimming were inferred from the DNA itself. This repertoire shows approximately 170,000 clones, around 89% found once; its top ten account for 1.5% to 2%. Trimming pared 2 bases from V and 1 base from J, leaving 12 bases between. The CDR3 covers 15 residues. Per germline, CDR1 SGHKS and CDR2 YYEKEE (reference sequence). The sample belongs to a study of blood T cell repertoires in COVID-19. Study context: The study drew acute and convalescent COVID-19 samples from the United States, Italy and Spain. From T cells, B-cell-depleted T cells, or PBMCs came the material, which was cDNA or gDNA.

The chain links TRBV5-5 to TRBJ1-1, with D possibly matching TRBD1 (6 bases). The receptor was isolated from a man younger than 35 who had recovered from COVID-19. Sequenced sample: peripheral blood. The CDR3 protein is CASSFAGAGNTEAFF. In DNA, the CDR3 is TGTGCCAGCAGCTTCGCGGGGGCTGGGAACACTGAAGCTTTCTTT.